This is a list of T cell receptor beta chains from one sample in a study of spatial heterogeneity in lung cancer. Each CDR3 protein gets one entry after TCRdb re-called the 5' RACE reads with MiXCR. In the table there are approximately 7,800 distinct CDR3 sequences, 6.5% to 9.5% of which are singletons. The sequences come from PBMCs, collected at surgery. These receptors originate from a male donor with early-stage non-small cell lung cancer. The conserved cysteine and the conserved F or W are not part of the CDR3 here.

J gene	V gene	CDR3 length	CDR3 protein
TRBJ2-1	TRBV5-1	13	ASSTGQGDYNEQF
TRBJ2-3	TRBV7-3	14	ASSRTSGKGTDTQY
TRBJ2-1	TRBV12-3/TRBV12-4	11	ASSLTSSNEQF
TRBJ2-3	TRBV24-1	14	ATSDLGVDGTDTQY
TRBJ2-7	TRBV6-1	14	ASRAFGQKRNYEQY
TRBJ2-1	TRBV6-5	11	ASSYDGNNEQF
TRBJ2-5	TRBV29-1	12	SVAAGSGQETQY
TRBJ2-3	TRBV13	13	ASSFEGKGTDTQY
TRBJ1-1	TRBV5-1	13	ASSWTQGGVSEAF
TRBJ2-7	TRBV3-1	14	ASSQALGQTSYEQY
TRBJ1-5	TRBV6-6	12	ASRRDRSNQPQH
TRBJ2-5	TRBV5-1	11	ASSLVGGETQY
TRBJ1-2	TRBV19	12	ASSISTGSYGYT
TRBJ1-2	TRBV7-9	11	ASSSGGLYGYT
TRBJ2-1	TRBV14	12	ASRSGTKNNEQF
TRBJ2-7	TRBV5-4	12	ASSPGTSLGEQY
TRBJ2-7	TRBV6-5	12	ASSYEDTSYEQY
TRBJ2-7	TRBV7-2	11	ASSPPAADEQY
TRBJ1-5	TRBV5-1	12	AAARGEGKKPQH
TRBJ2-1	TRBV20-1	11	SAREGGENEQF
TRBJ2-5	TRBV6-1	9	ASSLQETQY
TRBJ1-5	TRBV12-3/TRBV12-4	11	ASSLVRDQPQH
TRBJ1-5	TRBV5-1	13	ASSLGGQGNQPQH
TRBJ1-1	TRBV10-1	11	ASSDAANTEAF
TRBJ1-1	TRBV5-1	11	ASRIRTNTEAF
TRBJ2-1	TRBV29-1	11	SVETAGKNEQF
TRBJ2-2	TRBV7-9	14	ASSRLGRENTGELF
TRBJ2-1	TRBV7-2	13	ASSLLAGSYNEQF
TRBJ2-7	TRBV28	13	ASSVPGQGANEQY
TRBJ2-2	TRBV9	15	ASSPGAGGPFNGELF
TRBJ2-7	TRBV7-9	12	ASSRTSLSYEQY
TRBJ2-5	TRBV7-2	15	ASSLATSGVSRETQY
TRBJ2-7	TRBV12-3/TRBV12-4	13	ASSSGEGEPYEQY
TRBJ2-7	TRBV18	11	ASSETGNYEQY
TRBJ2-1	TRBV24-1	13	ATSDARSSYNEQF
TRBJ1-1	TRBV7-2	14	ASSPGVIFENTEAF
TRBJ2-5	TRBV6-1	12	ASSALAGMETQY
TRBJ2-1	TRBV2	14	ASSEATSGPYNEQF
TRBJ1-1	TRBV4-1	13	ASSGQPGGGTEAF
TRBJ2-3	TRBV29-1	9	SVESGRPMY
TRBJ1-1	TRBV7-2	10	ASSSQIRGAF
TRBJ2-1	TRBV19	12	ASSIEGRSGSPF
TRBJ2-5	TRBV19	11	ASSGTHQETQY
TRBJ1-5	TRBV4-1	12	ASSQEFVNQPQH
TRBJ1-2	TRBV5-4	14	ASSLAGTGNTYGYT
TRBJ2-1	TRBV5-5	14	ASSLALISSYNEQF
TRBJ2-1	TRBV19	11	ASSTLSYNEQF
TRBJ2-7	TRBV20-1	14	SAADSNLAGRYEQY
TRBJ1-2	TRBV6-1	13	ASSELRAGDAGYT
TRBJ1-1	TRBV5-1	11	ASSFTLNTEAF
TRBJ2-7	TRBV6-1	12	ASSMTSATYEQY
TRBJ2-7	TRBV5-1	14	ASSSNPGTESYEQY
TRBJ1-2	TRBV9	12	ASSAGSGHYGYT
TRBJ1-1	TRBV7-9	12	ASSLVGRETEAF
TRBJ1-1	TRBV2	12	ASSVQGAASGAF
TRBJ1-5	TRBV5-1	13	ASSLIPGVGQPQH
TRBJ2-3	TRBV5-1	12	ASSPDQNTDTQY
TRBJ2-5	TRBV5-1	10	ASSFTGETQY